This T cell receptor (beta chain) was obtained from a study of T-cell reconstitution after alpha-beta-depleted transplantation in children. The table lists this clonotype with many counts. Unique molecular identifiers were incorporated during preparation of the TCRbeta library. MiXCR, run by TCRdb on the PCR reads, gives a single entry per CDR3 protein. The sample carries roughly 220,000 distinct CDR3 sequences, 12% recorded once. Germline CDR1 reads LGHNA; CDR2 reads YNFKEQ. V was clipped by 4 bases and J by 7 bases; unmatched bases: 1. This CDR3 contains 12 residues. This sequence was found in a human donor who donated a stem cell graft to a child with acute lymphoblastic leukemia. Specimen: PBMCs from the stem cell graft donor, collected from the stem cell graft. The rearrangement uses TRBV4-2 and TRBJ2-4; 7 nucleotides line up with TRBD1. CDR3 residues: CASSLQGNIQYF. The CDR3 nucleotides read TGTGCCAGCAGCCTACAGGGGAACATTCAGTACTTC.